Each of the 14 T cell receptor beta chains below was sequenced from the same sample in a study of shared clonotypes between healthy human individuals. The data were produced by immunoSEQ multiplex PCR, yet TCRdb's version contains in-frame clones alone and is incomplete. Among about 510,000 clones listed, approximately 79% were seen once. Sequencing used PBMCs. The receptors here all came from a woman aged 40 to 50 in good health. Some clones in this sample may be carry-over from other donors' samples.

CDR3 sequence reads: CASSDQAVGNTIYF. The CDR3 nucleotides read TGTGCCAGTAGTGATCAGGCGGTTGGAAACACCATATATTTT. This rearrangement joins TRBV19 to TRBJ1-3; D gene uncertain. This CDR3 has 14 amino acids. Trimming took off 5 bases at V and 3 bases at J, with 11 bases between the two ends. Germline loops: CDR1 LNHDA, CDR2 SQIVND (reference sequence).

This clone was seen just once. The chain has TRBV14 and TRBJ2-5; TRBD1 or TRBD2 may be the D gene (5 bases each). The length of the CDR3 is 15 residues. Trimming removed 4 bases from V and 5 bases from J, with 17 bases in between. CDR1 is SGHDN, CDR2 FVKESK, per germline. CDR3 loop: CASSPARGAGETQYF. In nucleotides, the CDR3 is TGTGCCAGCAGCCCGGCTAGAGGGGCCGGGGAGACCCAGTACTTC. The full variable domain, in which reference TRBV14 and TRBJ2-5 provide the parts outside the CDR3, is EAGVTQFPSHSVIEKGQTVTLRCDPISGHDNLYWYRRVMGKEIKFLLHFVKESKQDESGMPNNRFLAERTGGTYSTLKVQPAELEDSGVYFCASSPARGAGETQYFGPGTRLLVL.

This rearrangement joins TRBV6-5 to TRBJ1-5; D not resolved. The germline CDR1 and CDR2 sequences are MNHEY and SVGAGI. There are 13 residues in the CDR3. Between the trimmed V and J ends, which lost 2 bases and 2 bases, there was a span of 4 bases. The CDR3: CASSYGGNQPQHF. In DNA, the CDR3 is TGTGCCAGCAGTTACGGAGGCAATCAGCCCCAGCATTTT.

This clone was picked up a small number of times. CDR3 amino acids: CASSYRGREQYF. The DNA for the CDR3 is TGTGCCAGCAGCTACAGGGGTCGCGAGCAGTACTTC. The V call is TRBV2, the J call TRBJ2-7; 7 bases agree with TRBD1. The CDR3 runs 12 residues. Germline trimming cut 6 bases from V and 6 bases from J; bases unmatched to any gene: 5. CDR1 and CDR2 (germline): SNHLY, FYNNEI.

The chain is built from TRBV18 and TRBJ1-1, with D possibly being TRBD1 (6 bases). The V and J ends lost 6 bases and 3 bases respectively, with 14 bases between them. In germline, CDR1 is KGHSH, CDR2 LQKENI. CDR3 length equals 14 residues. The CDR3 sequence: CASSYQGFDTEAFF. In DNA form, the CDR3 reads TGTGCCAGCTCGTATCAGGGGTTTGACACTGAAGCTTTCTTT.

This clone was recorded a few times. The same CDR3 is also encoded by other DNA sequences in this sample. The J gene is TRBJ1-1, the V gene TRBV5-1, with TRBD1 matching 11 bases. V shed 4 bases and J 4 bases; nucleotides not matched to a gene: 3. The CDR3 has 14 amino acids. Per germline, CDR1 SGHRS and CDR2 YFSETQ. The CDR3 spells CASSPGTGGTEAFF. In nucleotides, the CDR3 is TGCGCCAGCAGCCCTGGGACAGGGGGCACTGAAGCTTTCTTT.

This clone was seen just once. The chain recombines TRBV5-1 with TRBJ2-3, with D perhaps assigned TRBD1 or TRBD2 (6 bases each). The V end was cut by 4 bases, the J end by 0 bases, with 12 bases between. CDR3 length: 15 amino acids. CDR1 is SGHRS, CDR2 YFSETQ, per germline. CDR3 protein: CASSITGTSTDTQYF. The CDR3 bases are TGCGCCAGCAGCATCACAGGGACTAGCACAGATACGCAGTATTTT.

V is TRBV7-6 and J is TRBJ1-1, with D perhaps matching TRBD1 (5 bases). Germline loops: CDR1 SGHVS, CDR2 FNYEAQ. The CDR3 length is 14 residues. Trimming stripped 0 bases from V and 4 bases from J, with 9 bases between. This CDR3 is CASSLAGRGTEAFF. DNA for the CDR3: TGTGCCAGCAGCTTAGCGGGAAGGGGCACTGAAGCTTTCTTT.

This chain links TRBV19 with TRBJ2-3; 13 nucleotides agree with TRBD2. This CDR3 comprises 17 residues. Unmatched junction bases numbered 6, after V lost 4 bases and J lost 2 bases. Germline V gene lookup returns CDR1 LNHDA and CDR2 SQIVND (reference sequence). As DNA, the CDR3 is TGTGCCAGTAGTACTCCACTAGCGGGAGGGCCCACAGATACGCAGTATTTT. Encoded protein: CASSTPLAGGPTDTQYF.

The chain has TRBV29-1 and TRBJ2-3, with D maybe TRBD2 (7 bases). Germline lookup yields CDR1 SQVTM and CDR2 ANQGSEA. The CDR3 totals 13 residues. The V and J ends lost 6 bases and 1 base respectively, with 11 bases between them. The CDR3 loop is CSVGGPGTDTQYF. CDR3 bases: TGCAGCGTGGGGGGGCCGGGCACAGATACGCAGTATTTT.

V is TRBV28 and J is TRBJ2-1, with D possibly being TRBD2 (6 bases). The V and J ends lost 2 bases and 3 bases respectively, with 11 bases between them. Germline CDR1 is MDHEN and CDR2 is SYDVKM. The CDR3 is made up of 15 amino acids. The chain's CDR3 is CASSLGGTNYNEQFF. As DNA, the CDR3 is TGTGCCAGCAGTTTAGGCGGGACCAACTACAATGAGCAGTTCTTC.

V is TRBV7-7 and J is TRBJ2-2; 9 nucleotides match TRBD2. V gave up 5 bases and J gave up 5 bases; unmatched junction bases: 9. This CDR3 region has 16 residues. Germline CDR1 is SSHAT and CDR2 is FNYEAQ (reference sequence). CDR3 loop: CASSPQTSGLTGELFF. CDR3 sequence (DNA): TGTGCCAGCAGCCCCCAGACTAGCGGCCTGACCGGGGAGCTGTTTTTT.

The chain couples TRBV10-3 to TRBJ1-1; D is uncertain. The CDR3 totals 13 residues. CDR1 ENHRY and CDR2 SYGVKD come from the germline V gene. The germline V and J ends were trimmed by 2 bases and 10 bases, with 14 bases remaining between them. CDR3 in DNA: TGTGCCATCAGTGAGGTCGGGCATATGTCAGCTTTCTTT. Protein sequence: CAISEVGHMSAFF.

This clone was seen a few times. This rearrangement joins TRBV6-1 to TRBJ2-7, with D tentatively TRBD1 (5 bases). The CDR3 is 13 amino acids. In germline, CDR1 is MNHNS, CDR2 SASEGT. The V and J ends lost 4 bases and 4 bases respectively, with 11 bases between them. CDR3 protein: CASSGGPEYEQYF. The CDR3 DNA follows: TGTGCCAGCAGTGGGGGCCCGGAGTACGAGCAGTACTTC.